This is a list of T cell receptor beta chains from one sample in a study of graft-versus-host responses after intestinal transplantation. The assay was immunoSEQ multiplex PCR, and TCRdb's table has in-frame clones only and misses some. Here the sample spans about 51,000 clones, more than 80% being singletons. Their target antigens are unknown. Sample: unstimulated CD4+ T cells sorted from spleen or lymph node cells, taken before transplant. The receptor set was obtained from a human donor who was the organ donor for an intestinal transplant. The CDR3 runs from the conserved cysteine through the conserved F or W. The D gene is left open where the match is weak. Rows may omit the clone size; those that give it use once, few, many or a size class.

j_call d_call clone_size v_call cdr3_nt cdr3_aa
TRBJ2-3 . . TRBV11-3 TGTGCCAGCAGCTTACCAAGGGGCTCAGATACGCAGTATTTT CASSLPRGSDTQYF
TRBJ2-3 . once TRBV10-2 TGCGCCAGCAGTGAGTGGGGGGTGACAGATACGCAGTATTTT CASSEWGVTDTQYF
TRBJ2-1 TRBD2 . TRBV9 TGTGCCAGCAGCGTAGGGGAGCGGGAGGGCCTAAGGCAGTTCTTC CASSVGEREGLRQFF
TRBJ2-1 TRBD2 . TRBV7-7 TGTGCTAGCAGCTTCGGGACTAGCGGGAGGGCAGAGCAGTTCTTC CASSFGTSGRAEQFF
TRBJ1-4 . few TRBV5-6 TGTGCCAGCAGCTCCCCTGCAACTAATGAAAAACTGTTTTTT CASSSPATNEKLFF
TRBJ2-4 . . TRBV19 TGTGCCAGTAGTATAATCGTCGTTCGTTGTAGGGGGAAAAACATTCAGTACTTC CASSIIVVRCRGKNIQYF
TRBJ1-4 TRBD1 . TRBV4-2 TGTGCCAGCAGCCAAGTGACAGGGAATGAAAAACTGTTTTTT CASSQVTGNEKLFF
TRBJ1-5 . . TRBV19 TGTGCCAGTAGTATGCGGCAGAGCAATCAGCCCCAGCATTTT CASSMRQSNQPQHF
TRBJ1-2 TRBD1 . TRBV18 TGTGCCAGCTCACCGGGGCAGGGGGCGCGTGGCTACACCTTC CASSPGQGARGYTF
TRBJ2-2 TRBD2 . TRBV28 TGTGCCAGCAGTTCAATCGGGGGGACGGGGGTAGCCGGGGAGCTGTTTTTT CASSSIGGTGVAGELFF
TRBJ2-1 . . TRBV11-1 TGTGCCAGCAGCTTAGGGTTGGCTAGTCGCTACAATGAGCAGTTCTTC CASSLGLASRYNEQFF
TRBJ1-5 . . TRBV15 TGTGCCACCAGCACGGACAGAGTCAGGGGCAATCAGCCCCAGCATTTT CATSTDRVRGNQPQHF
TRBJ2-1 . . TRBV4-2 TGTGCCAGCAGCCAAGGCGGAGGGGGGGGCGATGAGCAGCTCTTC CASSQGGGGGDEQLF
TRBJ2-7 TRBD1 few TRBV28 TGTGCCAGCAGTTTACCGGACAGGCCCTACGAGCAGTACTTC CASSLPDRPYEQYF
TRBJ2-7 TRBD2 . TRBV28 TGTGCCAGCAGTCCCCTAGCGGGGCCCTACGAGCAGTACTTC CASSPLAGPYEQYF
TRBJ1-2 TRBD1 . TRBV27 TGTGCCAGCAGTTTCGGACAGGGAATTAACTATGGCTACACCTTC CASSFGQGINYGYTF
TRBJ1-4 . . TRBV28 TGTGCCAGCAGTTCAGGGTCTAATGAAAAACTGTTTTTT CASSSGSNEKLFF
TRBJ2-7 . . TRBV7-9 TGTGCCAGCAGCGCGCGCCAGGGAATCGAGCAGTACTTC CASSARQGIEQYF
TRBJ2-5 . . TRBV2 TGTGCCAGTTACAGGGATGACGGGACCCAGTACTTC CASYRDDGTQYF
TRBJ1-3 TRBD1 . TRBV28 TGTGCCAGCAGCTTACTCTTAACAGGGGGCATAACCATATATTTT CASSLLLTGGITIYF
TRBJ2-3 . . TRBV14 TGTGCCAGCAGCCGGTCGGACTTTCAACCAAAGCCCGGCACAGATACGCAGTATTTT CASSRSDFQPKPGTDTQYF
TRBJ1-3 TRBD1 . TRBV5-1 TGCGCCAGCGCTACAGGGGTAGGCGACACCATATATTTT CASATGVGDTIYF
TRBJ2-3 . . TRBV6-1 TGTGCCAGCAGTGAATGGCCGACTAAGGGTAGCACAGATACGCAGTATTTT CASSEWPTKGSTDTQYF
TRBJ2-5 . . TRBV6-1 TGTGCCAGCAGTCATTCGAACGGGGGGACCCAGTACTTC CASSHSNGGTQYF
TRBJ2-7 TRBD1 . TRBV28 TGTGCCAGCAGTTCCCCGGGACAGGGGTACGAGCAGTACTTC CASSSPGQGYEQYF
TRBJ2-1 TRBD2 . TRBV7-2 TGTGCCAGCAGCTTAACTACCGGGACTAGCGGGGGGGTCTTC CASSLTTGTSGGVF
TRBJ2-7 TRBD1 . TRBV5-4 TGTGCCAGCAGCGCACCGGGACAGGGCAACGAGCAGTACTTC CASSAPGQGNEQYF
TRBJ2-6 . . TRBV5-4 TGTGCCAGCAGCGAGGGAGGATTCTCTGGGGCCAACGTCCTGACTTTC CASSEGGFSGANVLTF
TRBJ1-2 . . TRBV6-5 TGTGCCAGCAGTCGACAGGACTATGGCTACACCTTC CASSRQDYGYTF
TRBJ2-1 . few TRBV7-2 TGTGCCAGCAGCTTAGTAAGGGGAGGCAATGAGCAGTTCTTC CASSLVRGGNEQFF
TRBJ2-3 TRBD2 once TRBV5-1 TGCGCCAGCAGCTTAGAGGTGAAGGCGGGAGCCACAGATACGCAGTATTTT CASSLEVKAGATDTQYF
TRBJ2-7 . . TRBV19 TGTGCCAGCAACCCTGCCGGGATCCGGGCGGGTGAGCAGTACTTC CASNPAGIRAGEQYF
TRBJ2-6 . . TRBV2 TGTGCCAGCAGTCGGGACTTTAGCTCTGGGGCCAACGTCCTGACTTTC CASSRDFSSGANVLTF
TRBJ2-7 TRBD1 . TRBV5-1 TGCGCCAGCAGCTTACAGACAGGGATAATCTACGAGCAGTACTTC CASSLQTGIIYEQYF
TRBJ1-1 . . TRBV28 TGTGCCAGCAGGTTATGGGCGGTGAACACTGAAGCTTTCTTT CASRLWAVNTEAFF
TRBJ2-7 . . TRBV28 TGTGCCAGCAGTTTATCACCAGGGTATATGGCCGAGCAGTACTTC CASSLSPGYMAEQYF
TRBJ2-2 . . TRBV6-1 TGTGCCAGCAGACCGGGGTCGGGCACCGGGGAGCTGTTTTTT CASRPGSGTGELFF
TRBJ2-1 TRBD2 once TRBV7-2 TGTGCCAGCAGCTTAGAAGGACTAGCGGGAAACAATGAGCAGTTCTTC CASSLEGLAGNNEQFF
TRBJ1-1 TRBD1 once TRBV18 TGTGCCAGCTCGCGGGACAGGAAGAAGACTGAAGCTTTCTTT CASSRDRKKTEAFF
TRBJ2-7 TRBD2 . TRBV25-1 TGTGCCAGCAGTGATAGGTTAGCGGGATCTTACGAGCAGTACTTC CASSDRLAGSYEQYF
TRBJ2-7 TRBD1 . TRBV18 TGTGCCAGCTCACTGTCCGGACAGGGGAGGGAGCAGTACTTC CASSLSGQGREQYF
TRBJ2-1 TRBD2 . TRBV11-2 TGTGCCAGCAGCTTAGATGGAGGATCTAAAAGCGGGGGGTCGTACAATGAGCAGTTCTTC CASSLDGGSKSGGSYNEQFF
TRBJ2-2 TRBD2 . TRBV2 TGTGCCAGCAGTGAACTAGCGGGACCCCCCGGGGAGCTGTTTTTT CASSELAGPPGELFF
TRBJ2-2 TRBD1 . TRBV5-4 TGTGCCAGCAGCTCCACCGGGACAGGGAGGACCGGGGAGCTGTTTTTT CASSSTGTGRTGELFF
TRBJ2-1 TRBD1 . TRBV11-1 TGTGCCAGCGTCTTCGGGACAGGGGGCAATGAGCAGTTCTTC CASVFGTGGNEQFF
TRBJ2-3 . . TRBV6-6 TGTGCCACCCACATGCAAATTTTACCCACAGATACGCAGTATTTT CATHMQILPTDTQYF
TRBJ1-3 . . TRBV28 TGTGCCAGCAGTGTACAGGGTTTATCTGGAAACACCATATATTTT CASSVQGLSGNTIYF
TRBJ2-3 TRBD1 . TRBV6-5 TGTGCCAGTTGGGGACAGGGGGTCGGCGATACGCAGTATTTT CASWGQGVGDTQYF
TRBJ1-4 . . TRBV18 TGTGCCAGCTCACCACCGGGATTACAGGGTAGTGAAAAACTGTTTTTT CASSPPGLQGSEKLFF
TRBJ1-3 TRBD1 . TRBV2 TGTGCCAGCATCAGGGACAGGGCCCTGAGTGGAAACACCATATATTTT CASIRDRALSGNTIYF
TRBJ2-7 TRBD2 . TRBV28 TGTGCCAGCACTAGCGGGAGGGGGTACGAGCAGTACTTC CASTSGRGYEQYF